The 13 T cell receptor beta chains below come from one sample, sequenced in a study of T cell changes during pregnancy in multiple sclerosis. Assay: immunoSEQ multiplex PCR; the TCRdb copy retains only in-frame clones and omits some. The sample includes about 52,000 clones, 85% to 95% of them seen just once. Sample: CD4+ T cells from peripheral blood mononuclear cells, taken in the third trimester of pregnancy. These receptor sequences come from a female donor with multiple sclerosis, enrolled in a pregnancy study.

The gene calls are TRBV9 and TRBJ2-3; D might be TRBD2 (6 bases). The V gene's germline CDR1 is SGDLS and CDR2 YYNGEE. The germline V and J ends were trimmed by 2 bases and 6 bases, with 19 bases remaining between them. The CDR3 runs 16 residues. CDR3: CASSVGTPEVGDTQYF. In DNA form, the CDR3 reads TGTGCCAGCAGCGTGGGGACTCCAGAGGTAGGGGATACGCAGTATTTT.

The V gene is TRBV6-6, the J gene TRBJ1-2, with a weak D call TRBD1 (6 bases). The germline V and J ends were trimmed by 4 bases and 3 bases, with 15 bases remaining between them. The CDR3 totals 15 residues. Germline CDR1 is MNHNY and CDR2 is SVGAGI (reference sequence). As DNA, the CDR3 is TGTGCCAGCAGTTTAACAGGGATACCGGACTATGGCTACACCTTC. It translates to CASSLTGIPDYGYTF.

The chain has TRBV4-3 and TRBJ2-7; D may be TRBD1 (5 bases). CDR1 LGHNA and CDR2 YSLEER come from the germline V gene. Trimming took 0 bases from V and 0 from J, leaving 12 bases between them. This CDR3 is built from 16 residues. The CDR3, as DNA: TGCGCCAGCAGCCAAGATAAGGGGTCCCCCTCCTACGAGCAGTACTTC. Residues: CASSQDKGSPSYEQYF.

The table lists this clone with a count of one. The gene calls are TRBV19 and TRBJ2-4, with D possibly matching TRBD1 (6 bases). Trimming removed 4 bases at V and 4 bases at J, with 17 bases between. This CDR3 region has 16 residues. The germline V gene has CDR1 LNHDA and CDR2 SQIVND (reference sequence). The CDR3 DNA follows: TGTGCCAGTAGTAGCCTGGACAGTGGTGGGAAAAACATTCAGTACTTC. Amino acids: CASSSLDSGGKNIQYF.

V usage is TRBV5-6 and J usage is TRBJ2-6, with unresolved D. The CDR3 loop spans 15 amino acids. Germline CDR1 is SGHDT and CDR2 is YYEEEE. V was shortened by 4 bases and J by 1 base, with 9 bases between the two germline ends. The CDR3 nucleotides read TGTGCCAGCAGCCGTATACTGTCTGGGGCCAACGTCCTGACTTTC. Amino acid sequence: CASSRILSGANVLTF.

This clone was seen only once. The chain links TRBV5-5 to TRBJ2-7, with 7 nucleotides matching TRBD1. Germline lookup yields CDR1 SGHKS and CDR2 YYEKEE (reference sequence). The CDR3 consists of 16 residues. V shed 4 bases, J shed 3 bases, and the junction held 13 bases outside the gene matches. The CDR3 region is CASSAKGQPNHYEQYF. In DNA, the CDR3 is TGTGCCAGCAGCGCTAAGGGACAGCCTAACCACTACGAGCAGTACTTC.

The chain recombines TRBV10-3 with TRBJ2-5; TRBD2 agrees at 9 bases. This CDR3 comprises 15 residues. The germline CDR1 and CDR2 sequences are ENHRY and SYGVKD. J gave up 0 bases and V 6 bases, and 5 bases lay outside the gene matches. The CDR3 DNA is TGTGCCATCAGAGGGGCTAGCGGGGACCAAGAGACCCAGTACTTC. Translating it yields CAIRGASGDQETQYF.

J is TRBJ2-6 and V is TRBV7-7, with 8 bases aligning to TRBD1. The CDR3 sequence is 18 residues long. With 5 bases clipped from V and 0 bases from J, the junction kept 9 bases outside the gene matches. From germline, CDR1 is SSHAT and CDR2 FNYEAQ (reference sequence). Here the CDR3 DNA reads TGTGCCAGCAGCCCCTTAGGCAGGGGGCTCTCTGGGGCCAACGTCCTGACTTTC. Translating it yields CASSPLGRGLSGANVLTF.

This rearrangement joins TRBV6-1 to TRBJ2-5; D perhaps matches TRBD2 (5 bases). The germline gives CDR1 MNHNS, CDR2 SASEGT. Trimming cost V 4 bases and J 1 base, with 16 bases left between them. This CDR3 is 16 amino acids long. CDR3 nucleotides: TGTGCCAGCAGTGGGACTGGGTATGCTTCCCAAGAGACCCAGTACTTC. Translating it yields CASSGTGYASQETQYF.

This chain connects TRBV7-8 to TRBJ1-2; 7 bases match TRBD1. The junction had 3 bases not matched to a gene; V was cut back by 1 base and J by 4 bases. The CDR3 consists of 14 residues. Looked up from germline, CDR1 is SGHVS and CDR2 is FQNEAQ. CDR3 coding DNA: TGTGCCAGCAGCTTAGTCAAGGGGGCCTATGGCTACACCTTC. Its translation: CASSLVKGAYGYTF. The entire variable domain, with the rest obtained from reference TRBV7-8 and TRBJ1-2, is as follows: GAGVSQSPRYKVAKRGQDVALRCDPISGHVSLFWYQQALGQGPEFLTYFQNEAQLDKSGLPSDRFFAERPEGSVSTLKIQRTQQEDSAVYLCASSLVKGAYGYTFGSGTRLTVV.

With respect to this clone: Different DNA sequences within this sample yield the same CDR3. The chain couples TRBV10-3 to TRBJ2-7; TRBD1 agrees at 9 bases. The CDR3 is made up of 13 amino acids. J gave up 6 bases and V 5 bases, and 5 bases lay outside the gene matches. Germline values: CDR1 ENHRY, CDR2 SYGVKD. CDR3 sequence: CAISPGQGSEQYF. The CDR3 nucleotides are TGTGCCATCAGTCCGGGACAGGGAAGCGAGCAGTACTTC.

This chain links TRBV18 with TRBJ2-7, with 10 positions matching TRBD2. J gave up 0 bases and V 4 bases, and 9 bases lay outside the gene matches. CDR1 and CDR2 (germline): KGHSH, LQKENI. This CDR3 contains 17 residues. The CDR3: CASSRTIAGGLSYEQYF. In DNA form, the CDR3 reads TGTGCCAGCTCACGAACTATAGCGGGGGGCCTCTCCTACGAGCAGTACTTC.

The rearrangement uses TRBV6-1 and TRBJ2-2, with D tentatively TRBD1 (5 bases). Germline CDR1 is MNHNS and CDR2 is SASEGT. V lost 4 bases and J lost 2, with 11 bases in between. The length of the CDR3 is 15 residues. The CDR3 loop is CASSGRAVNTGELFF. The CDR3 region has the DNA TGTGCCAGCAGTGGCAGGGCCGTAAACACCGGGGAGCTGTTTTTT.